This T cell receptor (beta chain) is drawn from a study of CD8+CD57+ T cells in acquired aplastic anemia. Study-wide background: Sorted CD4+ plus CD8+ cells gave DNA averaging 3.2 ug. Study results and caveats: Both patients and controls carried the same twenty-nine CD8+ CDR3 sequences.

V trimming: 7 bases; J trimming: 3 bases; junction bases outside the gene matches: 8. This CDR3 has 15 amino acids. Looked up from germline, CDR1 is SGHRS and CDR2 is YFSETQ. In the case of this clonotype: The antigen is unknown.

Template material for TCR beta VDJ and CDR3 profiling consisted of genomic DNA. TCRdb used MiXCR to reprocess the reads, holding one entry per CDR3 protein. The sample lists about 220,000 distinct CDR3 sequences, 34% occurring once. Sequencing was done on a sample of sorted CD4+, CD8+, or CD8+CD57+ T cells (not recorded which) from PBMCs. This TCR was recovered from a human donor in good health, serving as a control. The chain combines TRBV5-1 with TRBJ2-7; 12 bases are a match to TRBD2. Here the CDR3 DNA reads TGCGCCAGCGGGTCGACTAGCGGGAGAATCTACGAGCAGTACTTC. It yields the protein CASGSTSGRIYEQYF. Using reference TRBV5-1 and TRBJ2-7 for the parts outside the CDR3, the full variable domain is KAGVTQTPRYLIKTRGQQVTLSCSPISGHRSVSWYQQTPGQGLQFLFEYFSETQRNKGNFPGRFSGRQFSNSRSEMNVSTLELGDSALYLCASGSTSGRIYEQYFGPGTRLTVT.